A selection of T cell receptor beta chains follows, all from one sample in a study of shared T cell receptors in the human thymus. The protocol was immunoSEQ multiplex PCR, while the TCRdb copy is restricted to in-frame clones and leaves out a portion. The repertoire consists of some 700,000 clones, with 88% occurring once and the leading ten covering around 0.0099%. The same sample was also used in a study of human thymus T cells.

Sequencing was performed on thymocytes. Receptors were obtained from a boy less than two years old with a congenital heart defect. Each CDR3 is given without its conserved first and last residue. Each record gives: J gene, clone size, V gene, CDR3 protein. The size of a clone is reported for some rows only, either as once, few or many, or as a class for expanded clones.

J: TRBJ2-2; size: .; V: TRBV7-8; CDR3: ASSLVGLARNTGELF
J: TRBJ2-1; size: .; V: TRBV7-2; CDR3: ASRRNRSSYNEQF
J: TRBJ1-2; size: .; V: TRBV5-6; CDR3: ASSDRARYGYT
J: TRBJ2-7; size: .; V: TRBV4-3; CDR3: ASSPTPVSGRTYEQY
J: TRBJ2-1; size: .; V: TRBV5-1; CDR3: ASSPRENEQF
J: TRBJ2-7; size: .; V: TRBV7-2; CDR3: ASSLAPAGNTYEQY
J: TRBJ1-5; size: .; V: TRBV6-1; CDR3: ASSEGWGDSNQPQH
J: TRBJ2-5; size: .; V: TRBV5-5; CDR3: ASSLVGLETQY
J: TRBJ2-5; size: .; V: TRBV7-9; CDR3: ASSVLAGGETQY
J: TRBJ2-2; size: .; V: TRBV29-1; CDR3: SARGKGYTGELF
J: TRBJ2-3; size: .; V: TRBV11-3; CDR3: ASSYWGLVDTQY
J: TRBJ2-1; size: .; V: TRBV7-3; CDR3: ASSSTAYSEQF
J: TRBJ1-4; size: .; V: TRBV27; CDR3: ASSARGAGSNEKLF
J: TRBJ2-2; size: once; V: TRBV6-1; CDR3: ASSSGSGELF
J: TRBJ2-1; size: .; V: TRBV5-6; CDR3: ASSFVTANNEQF
J: TRBJ2-1; size: .; V: TRBV18; CDR3: ASSPGREEDNEQF
J: TRBJ2-7; size: .; V: TRBV6-5; CDR3: ASSYRGASYEQY
J: TRBJ2-2; size: few; V: TRBV4-3; CDR3: ASSVLAVGELF
J: TRBJ2-5; size: .; V: TRBV4-3; CDR3: ASSGAGGQETQY
J: TRBJ2-1; size: .; V: TRBV30; CDR3: AWRGALAGPNDNEQF
J: TRBJ2-1; size: .; V: TRBV6-5; CDR3: ASSYSDGRAKDEQF
J: TRBJ2-3; size: .; V: TRBV6-1; CDR3: ASSEGAGETDTQY
J: TRBJ2-3; size: .; V: TRBV4-3; CDR3: ASSHQTSGSTDTQY
J: TRBJ1-1; size: .; V: TRBV30; CDR3: AWTQGATRTEAF
J: TRBJ2-7; size: .; V: TRBV9; CDR3: ASSVGQGPPGGEQY
J: TRBJ2-2; size: .; V: TRBV11-2; CDR3: ASSSRGPGTGELF
J: TRBJ2-7; size: .; V: TRBV9; CDR3: ASSPDRDYEQY
J: TRBJ2-5; size: .; V: TRBV12-5; CDR3: ASGLVRGQGAPGTQY
J: TRBJ1-5; size: .; V: TRBV28; CDR3: ASSLSQGPTRNQPQH
J: TRBJ1-1; size: .; V: TRBV4-3; CDR3: ASSRKRMNTEAF
J: TRBJ2-5; size: .; V: TRBV6-6; CDR3: ASSYTQRPRETQY
J: TRBJ2-2; size: .; V: TRBV18; CDR3: ASSLRDLANDTGELF
J: TRBJ1-1; size: once; V: TRBV19; CDR3: ASGEGGTEAF
J: TRBJ2-1; size: .; V: TRBV7-3; CDR3: ASSRLGGAEDNEQF
J: TRBJ1-2; size: .; V: TRBV6-4; CDR3: ASSDRGYGYT